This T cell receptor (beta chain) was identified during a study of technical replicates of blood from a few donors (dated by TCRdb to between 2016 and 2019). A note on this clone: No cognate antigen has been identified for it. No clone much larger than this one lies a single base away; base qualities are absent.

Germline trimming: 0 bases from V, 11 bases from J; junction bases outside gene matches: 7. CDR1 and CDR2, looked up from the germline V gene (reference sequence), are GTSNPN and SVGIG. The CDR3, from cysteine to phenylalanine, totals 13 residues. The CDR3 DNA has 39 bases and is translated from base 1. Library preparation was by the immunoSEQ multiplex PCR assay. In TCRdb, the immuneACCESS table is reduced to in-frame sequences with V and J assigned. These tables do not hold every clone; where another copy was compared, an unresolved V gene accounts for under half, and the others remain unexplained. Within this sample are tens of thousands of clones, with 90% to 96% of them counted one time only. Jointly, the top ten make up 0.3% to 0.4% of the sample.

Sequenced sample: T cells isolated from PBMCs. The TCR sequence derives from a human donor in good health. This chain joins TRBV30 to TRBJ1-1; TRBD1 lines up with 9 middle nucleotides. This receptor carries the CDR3 CAWSVGTGSRAFF. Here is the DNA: TGTGCCTGGAGTGTCGGGACAGGGTCGAGGGCTTTCTTT.